What follows describes a single TCR beta chain. Its antigen target is currently unknown. Base qualities are not recorded, but no much larger clone differs from it by a single base. From cysteine to phenylalanine, the CDR3 is 13 amino acids long. Of all the DNA, just the CDR3 is kept, 39 bases in frame from base 1. CDR1 and CDR2 are drawn from the germline V gene: SQVTM, ANQGSEA. V loses 0 bases, J loses 8 bases, and the germline ends lie 10 bases apart. The instrument given in TCRdb is Illumina HiSeq 1500. Using fastp at Q25 and MiXCR, TCRdb reprocessed the public reads and kept productive beta chains. Each CDR3 protein appears once, grouped with its most common genes and DNA. The sample table shows approximately 180,000 distinct CDR3 sequences, and approximately 20% are seen once. Under 3.5% of the sample is in the top ten clones. The sample originates from a study of T cell repertoires in cytomegalovirus infection (dated by TCRdb to about 2019). For the wider study: Donor HLA type was relevant to the analysis, as public TCR beta signatures indicated carriage of CMV infection together with the matching HLA type. Overall results and qualifications from the work: In both this cohort and an independent cohort of some 370 donors, the cumulative frequency of public TCR beta family members distinguished carriers of CMV infection plus the relevant HLA type. In the ex vivo response, HLA-C-restricted CMV-specific TCR beta clonotypes were dominant, and in two of eight donors the single most frequent clonotype came from this HLA-C-restricted group.

The sequenced sample consisted of PBMCs. The source of this sequence is a human donor in good health (CMV status not recorded). Some clones in this sample may be carry-over from other donors' samples. This chain joins TRBV29-1 to TRBJ2-2; the D region possibly corresponds to TRBD2 (5 bases align). The nucleotides are TGCAGCGTTGAAGAGCAACGGAGGGGGGAGCTGTTTTTT. It codes for CSVEEQRRGELFF.